These 22 T cell receptor beta chains came from one sample sequenced in a study of blood T cell repertoires in COVID-19. Clones were read by immunoSEQ multiplex PCR, and TCRdb kept only the in-frame ones, dropping some. The table shows hundreds of thousands of clones, with about nine tenths occurring only once. The sample consisted of peripheral blood. The receptor set was obtained from a man in his sixties who had recovered from COVID-19.

This chain joins TRBV5-4 and TRBJ2-7, with TRBD1 matching 8 bases. Germline lookup yields CDR1 SGHNT and CDR2 YYREEE (reference sequence). V lost 4 bases and J lost 2; bases outside the gene matches: 11. The CDR3 is made up of 16 amino acids. Written as DNA, the CDR3 is TGTGCCAGCAGCGCGATATCCGGGACAGGAACCTACGAGCAGTACTTC. This sequence encodes CASSAISGTGTYEQYF.

V usage is TRBV6-6 and J usage is TRBJ2-4; D perhaps matches TRBD1 (6 bases). Germline values: CDR1 MNHNY, CDR2 SVGAGI (reference sequence). The CDR3 is 16 amino acids. The V end lost 2 bases, the J end lost 1 base, and 12 bases lay between the germline ends. The CDR3 region is CASSYNRDGAKNIQYF. The DNA of the CDR3 is TGTGCCAGCAGTTACAACAGGGACGGGGCCAAAAACATTCAGTACTTC.

V usage is TRBV5-1 and J usage is TRBJ2-5; TRBD2 is a possible D gene (5 bases). The CDR3 runs to 15 residues. CDR1 is SGHRS, CDR2 YFSETQ, per germline. V lost 4 bases to trimming and J lost 6 bases, with 19 bases between them. CDR3 in amino acids: CASSPTGLSPQTQYF. Written as DNA, the CDR3 is TGCGCCAGCAGCCCTACCGGACTGTCCCCGCAGACCCAGTACTTC.

The V and J genes are TRBV7-7 and TRBJ2-3; TRBD2 aligns across 13 bases. The V and J ends lost 5 bases and 2 bases, in that order; junction bases with no gene match: 4. There are 16 residues in the CDR3. Germline CDR1 reads SSHAT; CDR2 reads FNYEAQ (reference sequence). Written as DNA, the CDR3 is TGTGCCAGCAGCCCAACTAGCGGGGGGGACACAGATACGCAGTATTTT. Translated: CASSPTSGGDTDTQYF. The variable domain in full, completed from reference TRBV7-7 and TRBJ2-3, reads GAGVSQSPRYKVTKRGQDVTLRCDPISSHATLYWYQQALGQGPEFLTYFNYEAQPDKSGLPSDRFSAERPEGSISTLTIQRTEQRDSAMYRCASSPTSGGDTDTQYFGPGTRLTVL.

This chain links TRBV5-5 with TRBJ2-5; 15 bases are shared with TRBD2. The germline CDR1 and CDR2 sequences are SGHKS and YYEKEE (reference sequence). J gave up 5 bases and V 4 bases, and 9 bases lay outside the gene matches. CDR3 size: 17 residues. Written as DNA, the CDR3 is TGTGCCAGCAGCCTAAGGACTAGCGGGGGGGCCGGGGAGACCCAGTACTTC. Amino acids: CASSLRTSGGAGETQYF.

CDR3 in DNA: TGTGCCAGCAGCCAAGAACCAGGATCTGATGAGCAGTTCTTC. Amino acid sequence: CASSQEPGSDEQFF. The V and J genes are TRBV4-2 and TRBJ2-1; unclear D gene. The CDR3 sequence is 14 residues long. V lost 0 bases and J 8 bases, leaving 11 bases between the germline ends. CDR1 and CDR2 (germline): LGHNA, YNFKEQ.

The rearrangement uses TRBV4-1 and TRBJ2-7, with 12 bases matching TRBD1. The V gene's germline CDR1 is MGHRA and CDR2 YSYEKL. Trimming took 2 bases from V and 5 from J; bases not matched to a gene: 10. The CDR3 length is 17 residues. The CDR3 here is CASSQCPGQGAADEQYV. For the CDR3, the DNA is TGCGCCAGCAGCCAATGCCCGGGACAGGGGGCCGCAGACGAGCAGTACGTC.

The chain joins TRBV20-1 to TRBJ1-1; D gene uncertain. V lost 3 bases and J lost 2, with 10 bases in between. Germline V CDR1 and CDR2: DFQATT, SNEGSKA (reference sequence). The CDR3 loop spans 13 amino acids. Here the CDR3 reads CSASSAGNTEAFF. The CDR3 DNA reads as TGCAGTGCTAGTTCCGCGGGAAACACTGAAGCTTTCTTT.

The chain combines TRBV6-5 with TRBJ1-6; D is uncertain. The CDR3 sequence is 12 residues long. V lost 6 bases to trimming and J lost 6 bases, with 6 bases between them. CDR1 and CDR2 from the germline V gene are MNHEY and SVGAGI. This CDR3 reads CASRRTNSPLHF. In DNA form, the CDR3 reads TGTGCCAGCAGGCGAACTAATTCACCCCTCCACTTT.

CDR3 nucleotides: TGCGCCAGCAGCCCTGCGTACAGGGCCCCCTACGAGCAGTACTTC. It yields the protein CASSPAYRAPYEQYF. The chain combines TRBV4-1 with TRBJ2-7; the D gene is possibly TRBD1 (6 bases). Per the germline V gene, CDR1 is MGHRA and CDR2 is YSYEKL. The ends were cut back, 4 bases at V and 2 bases at J, with 15 bases in the middle. CDR3 length: 15 amino acids.

CDR3 sequence: CASKSGGTQPEKLFF. The CDR3 coding sequence is TGTGCCTCAAAAAGCGGGGGGACACAACCCGAAAAACTGTTTTTT. The chain links TRBV6-5 to TRBJ1-4, with a possible D match to TRBD1 (6 bases). The CDR3 sequence is 15 residues long. The V and J ends lost 11 bases and 8 bases respectively, with 24 bases between them. Germline assignment: CDR1 MNHEY and CDR2 SVGAGI.

The rearrangement uses TRBV18 and TRBJ1-6; 7 bases map to TRBD1. J gave up 6 bases and V 1 base, and 0 bases lay outside the gene matches. Germline loops: CDR1 KGHSH, CDR2 LQKENI. The CDR3 contains 14 residues. DNA for the CDR3: TGTGCCAGCTCACCACGGGACAGTAATTCACCCCTCCACTTT. It translates to CASSPRDSNSPLHF.

The J gene is TRBJ2-3, the V gene TRBV18, with D tentatively TRBD1 (6 bases). V lost 1 base and J lost 4, with 18 bases in between. Germline V gene data show CDR1 as KGHSH and CDR2 as LQKENI. There are 17 residues in the CDR3. In DNA, the CDR3 is TGTGCCAGCTCACCACAGGGCGGAGGACAGTCTGCAGATACGCAGTATTTT. Translated: CASSPQGGGQSADTQYF.

V gene TRBV6-6 combines with J gene TRBJ1-6; TRBD1 agrees at 7 bases. The junction had 13 bases not matched to a gene; V was cut back by 5 bases and J by 9 bases. CDR1 MNHNY and CDR2 SVGAGI come from the germline V gene (reference sequence). This CDR3 is built from 16 residues. Here the CDR3 DNA reads TGTGCCAGCAGTCGACAAAGACAGGGTTGGACTTCACCCCTCCACTTT. Its protein product is CASSRQRQGWTSPLHF.

This rearrangement joins TRBV7-7 to TRBJ2-5, with a tentative D call TRBD1 (5 bases). Germline-derived CDR1 and CDR2 are SSHAT and FNYEAQ (reference sequence). The CDR3 is made up of 14 amino acids. Trimming pared 5 bases from V and 5 bases from J, leaving 15 bases between. In nucleotides, the CDR3 is TGTGCCAGCAGCAAGGGGCAACGGCATGAGACCCAGTACTTC. It specifies CASSKGQRHETQYF.

This chain uses TRBV30 with TRBJ1-4; D possibly corresponds to TRBD1 (6 bases). Germline-derived CDR1 and CDR2 are GTSNPN and SVGIG (reference sequence). The CDR3 is made up of 13 amino acids. Trimming stripped 1 base from V and 11 bases from J, with 14 bases between. CDR3 loop: CAWSGTPQGKLFF. CDR3 coding DNA: TGTGCCTGGAGTGGAACACCCCAGGGGAAACTGTTTTTT.

The V gene is TRBV6-2 or TRBV6-3, the J gene TRBJ2-7, with D perhaps TRBD2 (6 bases). The germline gives CDR1 MNHEY, CDR2 SVGEGT. V lost 2 bases and J lost 1, with 9 bases in between. This CDR3 has 14 residues. CDR3 amino acids: CASSYPGLSYEQYF. The CDR3 DNA reads TGTGCCAGCAGTTACCCGGGACTTTCCTACGAGCAGTACTTC.

This clone occurred once. V gene TRBV5-4 combines with J gene TRBJ2-3; D may be TRBD2 (7 bases). V lost 4 bases to trimming and J lost 1 base, with 16 bases between them. The CDR3 covers 16 residues. Per the germline V gene, CDR1 is SGHNT and CDR2 is YYREEE (reference sequence). Written as DNA, the CDR3 is TGTGCCAGCAGCCCCCCACTAGGGGGGGGCACAGATACGCAGTATTTT. It yields the protein CASSPPLGGGTDTQYF.

The V call is TRBV11-2, the J call TRBJ2-3; TRBD2 might be the D (5 bases). From germline, CDR1 is SGHAT and CDR2 FQNNGV. The V end was cut by 6 bases, the J end by 9 bases, with 16 bases between. This CDR3 has 13 residues. The CDR3 region has the DNA TGTGCCAGCAGTGAGCTGCGAGGGTCGACGCAGTATTTT. It is translated as CASSELRGSTQYF.

V and J are TRBV28 and TRBJ1-2; 8 bases align to TRBD1. With V trimmed by 7 bases and J by 2 bases, 9 bases remained unmatched. This CDR3 comprises 15 residues. Germline CDR1 reads MDHEN; CDR2 reads SYDVKM. This CDR3 reads CASTEPGTGNYGYTF. The DNA for the CDR3 is TGTGCCAGCACCGAGCCCGGGACAGGCAACTATGGCTACACCTTC.

The J gene is TRBJ1-2, the V gene TRBV7-2; D perhaps matches TRBD1 (5 bases). Germline V gene sequence: CDR1 SGHTA, CDR2 FQGNSA. The length of the CDR3 is 14 residues. V lost 1 base and J 3 bases, leaving 9 bases between the germline ends. The CDR3 DNA follows: TGTGCCAGCAGCTTAGGTATAGGGGACTATGGCTACACCTTC. Translating it yields CASSLGIGDYGYTF.

The chain is built from TRBV7-2 and TRBJ2-3, with D uncertain. The CDR3 covers 13 residues. V lost 1 base to trimming and J lost 2 bases, with 4 bases between them. CDR1 is SGHTA and CDR2 is FQGNSA in the germline V gene. The CDR3 sequence: CASSLDFTDTQYF. The CDR3 DNA follows: TGTGCCAGCAGCTTAGACTTCACAGATACGCAGTATTTT.